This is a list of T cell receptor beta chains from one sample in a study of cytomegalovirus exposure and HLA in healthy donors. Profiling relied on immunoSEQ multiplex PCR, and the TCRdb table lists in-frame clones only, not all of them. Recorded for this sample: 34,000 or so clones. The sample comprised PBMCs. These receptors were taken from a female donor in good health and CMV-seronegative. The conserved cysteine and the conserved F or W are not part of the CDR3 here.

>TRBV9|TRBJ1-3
ASSVAPDDSSSGNTIY
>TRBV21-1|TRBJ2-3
ASSITSGGLTDTQY
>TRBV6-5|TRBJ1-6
ASSYVQSQNSPLH
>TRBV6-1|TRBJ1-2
ASSVQARDLYGYT
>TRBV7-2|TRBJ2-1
ASSYNNEQF
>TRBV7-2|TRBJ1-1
ASSNRGNTEAF
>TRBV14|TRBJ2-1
ASYSGTSGFNEQF
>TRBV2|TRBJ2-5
ASSDWTKETQY
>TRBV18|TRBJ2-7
ASSPKAGGPYEQY
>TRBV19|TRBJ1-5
ASSMGTAYQPQH
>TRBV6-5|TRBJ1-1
ASSLDNRGNTEAF
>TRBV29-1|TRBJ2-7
SVEAGLREQY
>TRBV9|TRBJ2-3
ASNQAGVDTQY
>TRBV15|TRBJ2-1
ATNRGGRGNEQF
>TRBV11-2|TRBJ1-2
ASSSWTGVDGYT
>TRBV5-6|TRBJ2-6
ASSLVASSGANVLT
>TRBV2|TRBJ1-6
ASNSAGHNSPLH
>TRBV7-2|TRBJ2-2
ASSLARGVGSTGELF
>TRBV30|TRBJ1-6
AWQGAHSPLH
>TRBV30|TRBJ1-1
AWSVGGASEAF
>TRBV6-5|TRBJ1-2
ASSTPGTGLYGYT
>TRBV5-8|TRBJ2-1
ASSLVSGGGSDNEQF
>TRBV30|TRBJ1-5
AWSAGGGGWTQH
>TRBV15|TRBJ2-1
ATSSERYNEQF
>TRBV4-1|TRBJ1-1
ASSQRGTGTEAF
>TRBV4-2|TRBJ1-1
ASSQGGLQEAF
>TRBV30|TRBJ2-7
AWGTGTGSPYEQY
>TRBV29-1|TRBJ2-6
SVMTGSSGANVLT
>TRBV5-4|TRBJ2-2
ASSLAGGNTGELF
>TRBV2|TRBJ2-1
ASSGDRGTYNEQF
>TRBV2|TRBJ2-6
ASKWGLSGANVLT
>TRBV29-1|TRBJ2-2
SVESNLLTGELF
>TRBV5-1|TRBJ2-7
ASSSSGLEQY
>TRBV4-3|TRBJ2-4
ASSQALANPLAGNIQY
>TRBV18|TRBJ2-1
ASSPDSYNEQF
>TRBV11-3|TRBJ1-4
ASSPTGLFEKLF
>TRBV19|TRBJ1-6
ASSTPDRGANSPLH
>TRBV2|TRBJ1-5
ASRGTGHSNQPQH
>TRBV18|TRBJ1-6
ASSPPPGQGNSPLH
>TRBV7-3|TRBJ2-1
ASSPVERGRDEQF
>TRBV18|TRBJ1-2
ASSPSLNRGGGAGYT
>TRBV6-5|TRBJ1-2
ASSPRQGGLGGYT
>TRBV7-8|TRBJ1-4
ASSLVAGRHNEKLF
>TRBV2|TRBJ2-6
ASSERRAGTTSGANVLT
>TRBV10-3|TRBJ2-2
AISVARQGAQTGELF
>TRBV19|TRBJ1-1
ASSIHGQGHTEAF
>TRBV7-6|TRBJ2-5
ASSRRVSPETQY
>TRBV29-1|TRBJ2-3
SVLVLGDTQY
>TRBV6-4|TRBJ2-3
ASSSSGGMDTQY
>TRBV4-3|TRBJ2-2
ASSLLVGAGELF
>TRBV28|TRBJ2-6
ASSWRTGAPGANVLT
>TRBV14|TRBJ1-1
ASSQDGGVTYAEAF
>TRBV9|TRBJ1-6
ASSVDPNFSPNSPLH
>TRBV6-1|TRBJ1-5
ASSEDRGPSNQPQH
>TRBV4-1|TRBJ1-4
ASSPGQGGNEKLF
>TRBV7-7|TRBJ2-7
ASSLGTAGEQY
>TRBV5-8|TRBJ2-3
ASSLAGRPTDTQY